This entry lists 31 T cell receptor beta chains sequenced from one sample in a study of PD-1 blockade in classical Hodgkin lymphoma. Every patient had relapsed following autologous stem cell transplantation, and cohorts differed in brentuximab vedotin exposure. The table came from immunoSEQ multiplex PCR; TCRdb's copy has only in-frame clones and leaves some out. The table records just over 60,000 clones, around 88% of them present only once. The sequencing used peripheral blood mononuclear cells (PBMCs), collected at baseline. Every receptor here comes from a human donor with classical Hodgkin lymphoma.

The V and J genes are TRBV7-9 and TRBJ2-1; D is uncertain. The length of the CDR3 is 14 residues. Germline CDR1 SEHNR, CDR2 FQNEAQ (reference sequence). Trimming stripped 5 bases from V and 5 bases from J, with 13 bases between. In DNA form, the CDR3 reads TGTGCCAGCAGCGGTACCCGGCCGAACAATGAGCAGTTCTTC. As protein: CASSGTRPNNEQFF.

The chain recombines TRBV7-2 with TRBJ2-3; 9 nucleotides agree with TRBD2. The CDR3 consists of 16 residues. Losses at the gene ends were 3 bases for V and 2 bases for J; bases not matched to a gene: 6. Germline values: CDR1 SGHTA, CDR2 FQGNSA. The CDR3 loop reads CASSFPGTSFTDTQYF. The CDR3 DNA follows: TGTGCCAGCAGCTTTCCGGGGACTAGCTTCACAGATACGCAGTATTTT.

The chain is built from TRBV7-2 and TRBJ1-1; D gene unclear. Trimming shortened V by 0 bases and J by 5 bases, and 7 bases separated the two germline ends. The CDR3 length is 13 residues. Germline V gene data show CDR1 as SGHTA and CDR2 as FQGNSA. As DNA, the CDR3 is TGTGCCAGCAGCTTAGCTGGGAGAACTGAAGCTTTCTTT. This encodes CASSLAGRTEAFF. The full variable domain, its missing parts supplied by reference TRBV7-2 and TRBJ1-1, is GAGVSQSPSNKVTEKGKDVELRCDPISGHTALYWYRQSLGQGLEFLIYFQGNSAPDKSGLPSDRFSAERTGGSVSTLTIQRTQQEDSAVYLCASSLAGRTEAFFGQGTRLTVV.

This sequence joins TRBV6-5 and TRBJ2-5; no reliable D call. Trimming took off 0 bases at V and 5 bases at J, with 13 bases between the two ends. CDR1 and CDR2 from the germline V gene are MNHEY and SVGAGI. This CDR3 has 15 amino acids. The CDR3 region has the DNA TGTGCCAGCAGTTACTCGATTCCGGAAAGGGAGACCCAGTACTTC. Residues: CASSYSIPERETQYF.

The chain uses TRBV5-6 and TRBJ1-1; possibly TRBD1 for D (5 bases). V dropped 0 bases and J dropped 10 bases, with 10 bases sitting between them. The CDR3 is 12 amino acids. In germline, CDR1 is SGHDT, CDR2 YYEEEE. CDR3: CASSLAGEGAFF. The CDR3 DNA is TGTGCCAGCAGCTTGGCGGGGGAGGGAGCTTTCTTT.

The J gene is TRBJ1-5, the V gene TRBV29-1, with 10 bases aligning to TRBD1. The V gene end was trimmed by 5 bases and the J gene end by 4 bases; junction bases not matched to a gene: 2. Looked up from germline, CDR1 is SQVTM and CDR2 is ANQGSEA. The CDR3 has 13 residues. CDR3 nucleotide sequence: TGCAGCGTTAGGGACAGGGGTAATCAGCCCCAGCATTTT. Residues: CSVRDRGNQPQHF.

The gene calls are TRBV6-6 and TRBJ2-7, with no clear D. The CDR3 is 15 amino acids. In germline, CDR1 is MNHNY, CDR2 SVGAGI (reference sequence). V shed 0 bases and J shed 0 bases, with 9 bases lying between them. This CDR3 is CASSYSFPSSYEQYF. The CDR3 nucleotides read TGTGCCAGCAGTTACTCGTTTCCCAGCTCCTACGAGCAGTACTTC.

CDR3 bases: TGTGCCAGCAGCCCCGGACTAGCGGGGGAAGAGACCCAGTACTTC. It yields the protein CASSPGLAGEETQYF. This chain joins TRBV4-2 and TRBJ2-5; TRBD2 matches 13 bases. CDR1 LGHNA and CDR2 YNFKEQ come from the germline V gene. The CDR3 spans 15 residues. V was pared by 4 bases and J by 3 bases, with 2 bases of the junction left unmatched.

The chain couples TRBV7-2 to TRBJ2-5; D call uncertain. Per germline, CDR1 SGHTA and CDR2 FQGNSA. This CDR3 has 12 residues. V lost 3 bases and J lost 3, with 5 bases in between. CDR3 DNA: TGTGCCAGCAGCTTTCCCAAAGAGACCCAGTACTTC. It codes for CASSFPKETQYF.

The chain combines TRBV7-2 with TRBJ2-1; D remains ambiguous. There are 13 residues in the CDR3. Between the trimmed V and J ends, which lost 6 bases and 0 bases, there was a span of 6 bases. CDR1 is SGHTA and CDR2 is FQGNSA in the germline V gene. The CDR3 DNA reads TGTGCCAGCAGAAGGAGCTCCTACAATGAGCAGTTCTTC. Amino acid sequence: CASRRSSYNEQFF.

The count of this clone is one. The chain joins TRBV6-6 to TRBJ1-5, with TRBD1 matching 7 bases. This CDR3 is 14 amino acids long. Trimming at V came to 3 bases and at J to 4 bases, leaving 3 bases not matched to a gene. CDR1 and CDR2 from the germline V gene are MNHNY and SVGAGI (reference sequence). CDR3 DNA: TGTGCCAGCAGTTATACGACAGGGAATCAGCCCCAGCATTTT. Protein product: CASSYTTGNQPQHF.

The CDR3 sequence is CAITIGYRETQYF. For the CDR3, the DNA is TGTGCCATCACAATCGGGTACCGAGAGACCCAGTACTTC. The chain combines TRBV2 with TRBJ2-5; D call uncertain. The CDR3 sequence is 13 residues long. CDR1 is SNHLY, CDR2 FYNNEI, per germline. Trimming took 10 bases from V and 4 from J, leaving 16 bases between them.

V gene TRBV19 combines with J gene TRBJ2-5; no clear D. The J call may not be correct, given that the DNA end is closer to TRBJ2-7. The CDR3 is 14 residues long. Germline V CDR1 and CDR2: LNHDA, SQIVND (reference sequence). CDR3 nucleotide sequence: TGTGCCAGTAGTCGCCCCATTAGTCCGGACGAGCAGTACTTC. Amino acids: CASSRPISPDEQYF.

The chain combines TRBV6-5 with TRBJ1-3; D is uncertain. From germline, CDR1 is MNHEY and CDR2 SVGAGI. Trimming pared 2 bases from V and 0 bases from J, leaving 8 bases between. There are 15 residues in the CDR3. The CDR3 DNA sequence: TGTGCCAGCAGTTACAGGATCAGCTCTGGAAACACCATATATTTT. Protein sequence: CASSYRISSGNTIYF.

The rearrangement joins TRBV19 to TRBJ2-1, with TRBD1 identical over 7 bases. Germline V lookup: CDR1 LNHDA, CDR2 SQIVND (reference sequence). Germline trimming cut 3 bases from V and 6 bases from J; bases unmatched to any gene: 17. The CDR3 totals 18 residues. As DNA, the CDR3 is TGTGCCAGTAGTATTTCGAGGGGGCGACGGTTACCTGGCAATGAGCAGTTCTTC. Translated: CASSISRGRRLPGNEQFF.

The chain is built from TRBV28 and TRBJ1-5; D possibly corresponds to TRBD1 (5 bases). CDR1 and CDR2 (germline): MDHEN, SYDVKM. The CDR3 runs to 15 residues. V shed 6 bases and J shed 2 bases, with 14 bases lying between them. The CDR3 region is CASRRDPGGNQPQHF. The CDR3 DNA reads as TGTGCCAGCAGACGGGACCCGGGTGGCAATCAGCCCCAGCATTTT.

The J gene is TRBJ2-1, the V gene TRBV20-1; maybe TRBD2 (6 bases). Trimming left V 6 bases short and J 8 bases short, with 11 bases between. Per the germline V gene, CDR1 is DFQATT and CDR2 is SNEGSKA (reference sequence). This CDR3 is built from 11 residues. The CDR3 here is CSAAGFDEQFF. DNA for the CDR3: TGCAGTGCCGCGGGGTTTGATGAGCAGTTCTTC.

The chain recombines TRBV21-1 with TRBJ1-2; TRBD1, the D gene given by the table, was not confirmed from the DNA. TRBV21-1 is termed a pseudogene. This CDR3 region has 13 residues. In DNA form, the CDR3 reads TGTGCCGGCCGGGACAGGGATAACTATGGCTACACCTTC. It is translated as CAGRDRDNYGYTF.

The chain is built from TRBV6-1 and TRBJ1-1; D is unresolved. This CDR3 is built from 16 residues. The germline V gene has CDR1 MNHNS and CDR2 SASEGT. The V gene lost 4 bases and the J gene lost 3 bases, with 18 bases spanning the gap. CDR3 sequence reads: CASSVSGRHYYTEAFF. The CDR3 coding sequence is TGTGCCAGCAGTGTCTCCGGCAGGCACTACTACACTGAAGCTTTCTTT.

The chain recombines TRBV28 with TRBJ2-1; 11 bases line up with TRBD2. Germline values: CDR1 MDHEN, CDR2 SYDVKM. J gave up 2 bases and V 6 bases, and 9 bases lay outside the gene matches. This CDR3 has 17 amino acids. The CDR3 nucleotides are TGTGCCAGCAGCTTCCCCCCGGGACTAGCGGCCTACAATGAGCAGTTCTTC. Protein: CASSFPPGLAAYNEQFF.

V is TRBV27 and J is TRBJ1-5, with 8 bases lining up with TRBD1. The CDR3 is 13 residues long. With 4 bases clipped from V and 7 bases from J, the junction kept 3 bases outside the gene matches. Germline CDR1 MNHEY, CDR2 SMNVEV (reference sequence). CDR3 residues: CASSWDRRQPQHF. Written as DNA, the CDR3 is TGTGCCAGCAGTTGGGACAGGAGGCAGCCCCAGCATTTT.

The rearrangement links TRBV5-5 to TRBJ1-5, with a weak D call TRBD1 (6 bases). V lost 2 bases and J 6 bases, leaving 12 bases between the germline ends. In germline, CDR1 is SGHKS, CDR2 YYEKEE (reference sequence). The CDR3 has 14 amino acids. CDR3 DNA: TGTGCCAGCAGCTTTGGACTGGGGGCTCAGCCCCAGCATTTT. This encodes CASSFGLGAQPQHF.

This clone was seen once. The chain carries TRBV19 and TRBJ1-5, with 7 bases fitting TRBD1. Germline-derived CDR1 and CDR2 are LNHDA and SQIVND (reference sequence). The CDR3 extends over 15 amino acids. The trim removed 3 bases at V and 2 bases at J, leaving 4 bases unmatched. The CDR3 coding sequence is TGTGCCAGTAGTATTGGCGGACAGGGCAATCAGCCCCAGCATTTT. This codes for CASSIGGQGNQPQHF.

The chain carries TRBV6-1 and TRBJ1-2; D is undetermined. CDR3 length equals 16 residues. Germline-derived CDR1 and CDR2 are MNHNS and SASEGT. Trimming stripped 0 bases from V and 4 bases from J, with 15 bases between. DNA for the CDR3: TGTGCCAGCAGTGAAGCGCTGGGATCTGCGGGCTATGGCTACACCTTC. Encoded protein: CASSEALGSAGYGYTF.

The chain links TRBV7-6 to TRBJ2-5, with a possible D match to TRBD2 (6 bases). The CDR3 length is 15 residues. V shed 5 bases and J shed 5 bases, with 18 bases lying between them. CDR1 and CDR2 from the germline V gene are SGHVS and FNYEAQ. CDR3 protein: CASSIPQGGAETQYF. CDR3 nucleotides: TGTGCCAGCAGCATCCCGCAGGGCGGGGCGGAGACCCAGTACTTC.

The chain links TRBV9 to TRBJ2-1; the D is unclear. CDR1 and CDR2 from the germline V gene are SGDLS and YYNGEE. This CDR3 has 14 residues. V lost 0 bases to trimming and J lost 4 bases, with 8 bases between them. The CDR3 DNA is TGTGCCAGCAGCGTAGGTCTCCAGTACAATGAGCAGTTCTTC. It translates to CASSVGLQYNEQFF.

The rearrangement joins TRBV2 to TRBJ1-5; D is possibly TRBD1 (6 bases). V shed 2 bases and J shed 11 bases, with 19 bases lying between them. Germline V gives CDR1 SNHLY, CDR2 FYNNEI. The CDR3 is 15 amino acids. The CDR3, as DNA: TGTGCCAGCAGTGAAAGGGGTGAGGGGGTGGGAGCCCAGCATTTT. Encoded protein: CASSERGEGVGAQHF.

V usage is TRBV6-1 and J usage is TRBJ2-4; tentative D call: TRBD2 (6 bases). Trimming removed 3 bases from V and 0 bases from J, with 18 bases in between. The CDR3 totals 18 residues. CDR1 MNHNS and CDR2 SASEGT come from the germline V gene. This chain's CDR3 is CASSEGGEFFIAKNIQYF. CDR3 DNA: TGTGCCAGCAGTGAGGGGGGAGAATTCTTTATAGCCAAAAACATTCAGTACTTC.

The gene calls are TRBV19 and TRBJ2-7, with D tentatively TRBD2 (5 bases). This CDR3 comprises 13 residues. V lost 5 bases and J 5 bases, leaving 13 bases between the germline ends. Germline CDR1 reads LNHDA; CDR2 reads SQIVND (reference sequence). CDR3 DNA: TGTGCCAGTAGTTCAGGACTCGTCGACGAGCAGTACTTC. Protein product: CASSSGLVDEQYF.

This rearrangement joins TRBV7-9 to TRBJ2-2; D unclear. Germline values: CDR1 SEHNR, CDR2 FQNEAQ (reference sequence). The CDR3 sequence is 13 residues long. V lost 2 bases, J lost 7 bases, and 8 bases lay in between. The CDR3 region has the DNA TGTGCCAGCAGCTTAAGTAGTTTCGGGGAGCTGTTTTTT. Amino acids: CASSLSSFGELFF.

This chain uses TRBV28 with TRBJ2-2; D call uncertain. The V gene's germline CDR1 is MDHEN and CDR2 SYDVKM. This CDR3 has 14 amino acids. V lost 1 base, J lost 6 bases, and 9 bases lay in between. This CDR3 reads CASSLSSGAGELFF. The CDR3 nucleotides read TGTGCCAGCAGTTTATCTTCTGGGGCCGGGGAGCTGTTTTTT.